A single sample is the source of the 28 T cell receptor beta chains below, sequenced in a study of blood T cells in healthy people across ages. A second PCR, run for roughly 7 to 12 cycles, used a sample-barcoded 5' primer plus a J-beta primer mix. TCRdb reprocessed the 5' RACE reads with MiXCR, giving one entry per CDR3 protein. In the table there are under 1 million distinct CDR3 sequences, roughly 44% of which are singletons. The sample consisted of blood. These receptors were collected from a man between 60 and 75 years old in good health.

The CDR3 DNA is TGTGCCAGCAGTGAGACGGCTTCACCCCTCCACTTT. This encodes CASSETASPLHF. The chain joins TRBV2 to TRBJ1-6, with D hard to call. CDR3 size: 12 residues. V was shortened by 3 bases and J by 9 bases, with 6 bases between the two germline ends. The germline V gene has CDR1 SNHLY and CDR2 FYNNEI.

This clonotype appeared many times. J is TRBJ2-4 and V is TRBV12-3 or TRBV12-4; tentatively, D is TRBD1 or TRBD2 (5 bases each). The V end was cut by 1 base, the J end by 4 bases, with 11 bases between. This CDR3 comprises 15 residues. The CDR3 loop reads CASSLGGWGKNIQYF. In DNA, the CDR3 is TGTGCCAGCAGTTTAGGAGGTTGGGGGAAAAACATTCAGTACTTC.

The chain couples TRBV5-1 to TRBJ2-3; no reliable D call. CDR1 and CDR2 from the germline V gene are SGHRS and YFSETQ. The ends were cut back, 0 bases at V and 4 bases at J, with 15 bases in the middle. This CDR3 region has 16 residues. The CDR3 DNA reads TGCGCCAGCAGCTTGGCTTTGTCGGAGACTTCAGATACGCAGTATTTT. Protein sequence: CASSLALSETSDTQYF. Based on the CDR3 plus reference TRBV5-1 and TRBJ2-3, the full variable domain is KAGVTQTPRYLIKTRGQQVTLSCSPISGHRSVSWYQQTPGQGLQFLFEYFSETQRNKGNFPGRFSGRQFSNSRSEMNVSTLELGDSALYLCASSLALSETSDTQYFGPGTRLTVL.

The J gene is TRBJ1-2, the V gene TRBV6-2 or TRBV6-3, with 7 nucleotides matching TRBD1. V was clipped by 2 bases and J by 3 bases; unmatched bases: 12. The CDR3 covers 17 residues. CDR1 is MNHEY and CDR2 is SVGEGT in the germline V gene. CDR3 sequence reads: CASSYGTGQLLHYGYTF. CDR3 coding DNA: TGTGCCAGCAGTTACGGGACGGGACAGCTCCTGCACTATGGCTACACCTTC.

This chain joins TRBV5-1 and TRBJ1-2; 7 positions match TRBD1. The germline V gene encodes CDR1 SGHRS and CDR2 YFSETQ. The CDR3 is 14 amino acids. V lost 0 bases to trimming and J lost 3 bases; unmatched junction nucleotides: 2. DNA for the CDR3: TGCGCCAGCAGCTTGGGCAGGGGGGACTATGGCTACACCTTC. Protein: CASSLGRGDYGYTF.

The chain employs TRBV14 and TRBJ1-1; D might be TRBD1 (6 bases). The ends were cut back, 3 bases at V and 4 bases at J, with 12 bases in the middle. The CDR3 contains 14 residues. Germline V gene lookup returns CDR1 SGHDN and CDR2 FVKESK. CDR3 sequence: CASSQQGRGTEAFF. CDR3 nucleotides: TGTGCCAGCAGCCAGCAGGGGAGGGGCACTGAAGCTTTCTTT.

The genes are TRBV5-1 and TRBJ2-1; TRBD1 matches at 7 bases. The CDR3 totals 16 residues. J lost 6 bases, V lost 2 bases, and 11 bases had no gene match. Germline CDR1 and CDR2: SGHRS and YFSETQ. Here the CDR3 DNA reads TGCGCCAGCAGCTTTGAGGGGGCCTCAGTTGGCAATGAGCAGTTCTTC. Its translation is CASSFEGASVGNEQFF.

The gene calls are TRBV13 and TRBJ1-1, with D possibly TRBD1 on 6 matching bases. The CDR3 covers 13 residues. The germline V gene has CDR1 PRHDT and CDR2 FYEKMQ (reference sequence). Between the trimmed V and J ends, which lost 5 bases and 7 bases, there was a span of 14 bases. CDR3 nucleotide sequence: TGTGCCAGCAGCCTCGGGGGCGGCATTGAAGCTTTCTTT. This gives the protein CASSLGGGIEAFF.

This chain links TRBV7-3 with TRBJ2-3, with D maybe TRBD1 (5 bases). There are 15 residues in the CDR3. V was shortened by 4 bases and J by 4 bases, with 15 bases between the two germline ends. The germline V gene has CDR1 SGHTA and CDR2 FQGTGA. The CDR3 DNA follows: TGTGCCAGCAGCTCCACAGGCGTGCAGGCAGATACGCAGTATTTT. Protein sequence: CASSSTGVQADTQYF. The whole variable domain, remainder taken from reference TRBV7-3 and TRBJ2-3, is GAGVSQTPSNKVTEKGKYVELRCDPISGHTALYWYRQSLGQGPEFLIYFQGTGAADDSGLPNDRFFAVRPEGSVSTLKIQRTERGDSAVYLCASSSTGVQADTQYFGPGTRLTVL.

The chain combines TRBV4-1 with TRBJ1-5, with 9 bases lining up with TRBD1. J gave up 5 bases and V 4 bases, and 6 bases lay outside the gene matches. Per germline, CDR1 MGHRA and CDR2 YSYEKL. The CDR3 loop spans 15 amino acids. The CDR3 is CASSLRRQGDQPQHF. The DNA of the CDR3 is TGCGCCAGCAGCCTAAGAAGACAGGGGGATCAGCCCCAGCATTTT.

The gene calls are TRBV9 and TRBJ1-2, with no clear D. The CDR3 is 14 amino acids. Looked up from germline, CDR1 is SGDLS and CDR2 is YYNGEE. V was pared by 0 bases and J by 4 bases, with 10 bases between. CDR3: CASSVGQAIYGYTF. For the CDR3, the DNA is TGTGCCAGCAGCGTAGGCCAAGCTATCTATGGCTACACCTTC.

V usage is TRBV13 and J usage is TRBJ1-1; D is perhaps TRBD1 (5 bases). This CDR3 has 16 residues. CDR1 is PRHDT, CDR2 FYEKMQ, per germline (reference sequence). Trimming took 5 bases from V and 1 from J, leaving 17 bases between them. CDR3 sequence: CASSQRVRGANTEAFF. DNA of the CDR3: TGTGCCAGCAGCCAAAGGGTCCGCGGGGCGAACACTGAAGCTTTCTTT.

This chain joins TRBV27 and TRBJ2-5; a possible D gene is TRBD2 (5 bases). Germline lookup yields CDR1 MNHEY and CDR2 SMNVEV (reference sequence). The CDR3 runs 15 residues. V lost 5 bases to trimming and J lost 1 base, with 14 bases between them. The CDR3 nucleotides read TGTGCCAGCAGTCCTCACCTCGGGGTCCAAGAGACCCAGTACTTC. As protein: CASSPHLGVQETQYF.

This clonotype was observed a single time. The CDR3 sequence is CASSLEGTRTEQYF. CDR3 sequence (DNA): TGTGCCAGCAGCTTAGAGGGAACAAGGACGGAGCAGTACTTC. This chain uses TRBV11-2 with TRBJ2-7; unclear D gene. Germline CDR1 reads SGHAT; CDR2 reads FQNNGV. V lost 0 bases, J lost 7 bases, and 13 bases lay in between. This CDR3 spans 14 amino acids.

V and J are TRBV7-2 and TRBJ2-5, with TRBD2 identical over 9 bases. CDR1 and CDR2 (germline): SGHTA, FQGNSA. This CDR3 has 15 residues. After removal of 6 bases from V and 11 bases from J, the junction contained 16 bases not matched to a gene. The CDR3 DNA reads as TGTGCCAGCAGGCCTGGCGGGGGGGCCTTTCATGAGCAGTACTTC. Translating it yields CASRPGGGAFHEQYF.

In this sample, this clonotype turned up a few times. The chain uses TRBV6-5 and TRBJ2-5; either TRBD1 or TRBD2 may fit D (7 bases each). The DNA end lines up better with TRBJ2-7; the J call may be wrong. The CDR3 spans 16 residues. The V gene's germline CDR1 is MNHEY and CDR2 SVGAGI. The DNA of the CDR3 is TGTGCCAGCGGTTTAACAGGGGCCGGGAGGATATACGAGCAGTACTTC. Its translation is CASGLTGAGRIYEQYF.

The chain uses TRBV5-1 and TRBJ2-3; 9 bases match TRBD1. V shed 0 bases and J 0 bases; nucleotides not matched to a gene: 5. The V gene's germline CDR1 is SGHRS and CDR2 YFSETQ. The CDR3 has 17 amino acids. The CDR3 DNA follows: TGCGCCAGCAGCTTGGAGACCGGGACAGGGAGCACAGATACGCAGTATTTT. Protein sequence: CASSLETGTGSTDTQYF.

The V and J genes are TRBV7-2 and TRBJ2-5; D ambiguous. V gave up 5 bases and J gave up 1 base, with 11 bases separating them. Germline loops: CDR1 SGHTA, CDR2 FQGNSA. The length of the CDR3 is 14 residues. The CDR3 DNA follows: TGTGCCAGCAGCCCAGGCTGGGCCCAAGAGACCCAGTACTTC. The encoded protein is CASSPGWAQETQYF.

In the case of this clonotype: At one of its ends the junction is not consistent with the germline gene, which may arise from a read error. The J gene is TRBJ2-1, the V gene TRBV5-5, with TRBD1 identical over 10 bases. The CDR3 covers 16 residues. Germline CDR1 and CDR2: SGHKS and YYEKEE (reference sequence). The CDR3 protein is CASSLDLDRGRNGQFF. Written as DNA, the CDR3 is TGTGCCAGCAGCTTGGACCTGGACAGGGGGAGAAATGGGCAGTTCTTC.

This clonotype appeared a few times. Germline and junction disagree at one end, which may indicate a read error. The chain carries TRBV7-7 and TRBJ2-7; 8 nucleotides agree with TRBD1. This CDR3 contains 13 residues. Germline lookup yields CDR1 SSHAT and CDR2 FNYEAQ (reference sequence). This CDR3 is CASSFGTGREQYF. The CDR3 nucleotides read TGTGCTAGCAGCTTCGGGACAGGACGCGAGCAGTACTTC. Full variable domain (outside the CDR3, taken from reference TRBV7-7 and TRBJ2-7): GAGVSQSPRYKVTKRGQDVTLRCDPISSHATLYWYQQALGQGPEFLTYFNYEAQPDKSGLPSDRFSAERPEGSISTLTIQRTEQRDSAMYRCASSFGTGREQYFGPGTRLTVT.

In this sample, this clonotype turned up a few times. The chain employs TRBV13 and TRBJ2-7; 11 nucleotides match TRBD1. V lost 1 base, J lost 6 bases, and 2 bases stayed unmatched. The germline gives CDR1 PRHDT, CDR2 FYEKMQ (reference sequence). CDR3 length: 14 amino acids. CDR3 amino acids: CASSLEGQGGEQYF. CDR3 DNA: TGTGCCAGCAGCTTAGAGGGACAGGGGGGCGAGCAGTACTTC. Drawing the rest from reference TRBV13 and TRBJ2-7, the complete variable domain is AAGVIQSPRHLIKEKRETATLKCYPIPRHDTVYWYQQGPGQDPQFLISFYEKMQSDKGSIPDRFSAQQFSDYHSELNMSSLELGDSALYFCASSLEGQGGEQYFGPGTRLTVT.

The V and J genes are TRBV27 and TRBJ1-2, with D perhaps matching TRBD1 (5 bases). Per germline, CDR1 MNHEY and CDR2 SMNVEV (reference sequence). The CDR3 totals 13 residues. Trimming took 6 bases from V and 6 from J, leaving 14 bases between them. This chain's CDR3 is CASSLQGIHGYTF. CDR3 in DNA: TGTGCCAGCAGCCTCCAGGGAATTCATGGCTACACCTTC.

The chain joins TRBV20-1 to TRBJ2-1; 9 bases match TRBD2. The end of the DNA fits TRBJ2-7 better, so the J call may be wrong. The germline V gene has CDR1 DFQATT and CDR2 SNEGSKA (reference sequence). The CDR3 is made up of 15 amino acids. DNA of the CDR3: TGCAGTGCTAGAGTCTCGCGGGGGGGCTACAATGAGCAGTACTTC. This sequence encodes CSARVSRGGYNEQYF.

This sequence joins TRBV11-3 and TRBJ2-7, with D maybe TRBD1 (5 bases). Per the germline V gene, CDR1 is SGHNT and CDR2 is YENEEA. Trimming took off 4 bases at V and 5 bases at J, with 15 bases between the two ends. This CDR3 spans 14 amino acids. CDR3 protein: CASSSRGHTHEQYF. Here the CDR3 DNA reads TGTGCCAGCAGCTCCCGCGGACACACGCACGAGCAGTACTTC.

This clonotype was seen many times. The gene calls are TRBV5-1 and TRBJ2-5; D perhaps matches TRBD1 (6 bases). The length of the CDR3 is 13 residues. In germline, CDR1 is SGHRS, CDR2 YFSETQ. V lost 4 bases to trimming and J lost 3 bases, with 10 bases between them. CDR3 DNA sequence: TGCGCCAGCAGCCATGGGGGCAAAGAGACCCAGTACTTC. Its translation: CASSHGGKETQYF.

In DNA, the CDR3 is TGCGCCAGCAGCCAAGATGGGAGGGGGGGGACCATAAACATTCAGTACTTC. It is translated as CASSQDGRGGTINIQYF. The chain joins TRBV4-3 to TRBJ2-4; perhaps TRBD2 as D (7 bases). Germline V gene sequence: CDR1 LGHNA, CDR2 YSLEER. V was pared by 0 bases and J by 6 bases, with 18 bases between. The CDR3 spans 17 residues.

In regard to this clonotype: A much larger clone sits a single nucleotide away, making a read error possible. The V gene is TRBV12-3 or TRBV12-4, the J gene TRBJ2-7, with D perhaps given as TRBD1 or TRBD2 (5 bases each). The CDR3 length is 14 residues. Trimming left V 1 base short and J 12 bases short, with 19 bases between. CDR3 region: CASSLGSRGETLYF. In DNA, the CDR3 is TGTGCCAGCAGTTTAGGGTCCCGAGGGGAGACCCTGTACTTC.

This clonotype has a single count. The chain recombines TRBV11-2 with TRBJ2-2, with TRBD2 matching over 7 bases. Germline V gene lookup returns CDR1 SGHAT and CDR2 FQNNGV. CDR3 size: 15 residues. V lost 2 bases, J lost 4 bases, and 4 bases stayed unmatched. This chain's CDR3 is CASSLSGKLTGELFF. In DNA, the CDR3 is TGTGCCAGCAGCTTAAGCGGGAAACTCACCGGGGAGCTGTTTTTT. Variable domain in full (rest from reference TRBV11-2 and TRBJ2-2): EAGVAQSPRYKIIEKRQSVAFWCNPISGHATLYWYQQILGQGPKLLIQFQNNGVVDDSQLPKDRFSAERLKGVDSTLKIQPAKLEDSAVYLCASSLSGKLTGELFFGEGSRLTVL.